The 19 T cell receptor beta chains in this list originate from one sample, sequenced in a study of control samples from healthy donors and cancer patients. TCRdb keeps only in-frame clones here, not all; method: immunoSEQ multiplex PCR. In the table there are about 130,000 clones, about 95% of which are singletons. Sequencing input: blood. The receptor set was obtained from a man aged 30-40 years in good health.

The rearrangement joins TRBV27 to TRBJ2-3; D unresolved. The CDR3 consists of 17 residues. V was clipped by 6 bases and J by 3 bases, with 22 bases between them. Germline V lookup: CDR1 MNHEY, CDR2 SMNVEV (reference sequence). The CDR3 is CASSDSSRTFWTDTQYF. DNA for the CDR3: TGTGCCAGCAGCGACTCGAGTCGGACGTTTTGGACAGATACGCAGTATTTT.

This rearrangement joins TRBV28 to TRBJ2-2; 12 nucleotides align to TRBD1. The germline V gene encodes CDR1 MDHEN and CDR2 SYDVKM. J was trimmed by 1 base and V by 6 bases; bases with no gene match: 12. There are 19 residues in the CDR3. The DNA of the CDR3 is TGTGCCAGCAGCTCCAAAGGGGGACAGGGGGCCCTGAACACCGGGGAGCTGTTTTTT. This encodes CASSSKGGQGALNTGELFF.

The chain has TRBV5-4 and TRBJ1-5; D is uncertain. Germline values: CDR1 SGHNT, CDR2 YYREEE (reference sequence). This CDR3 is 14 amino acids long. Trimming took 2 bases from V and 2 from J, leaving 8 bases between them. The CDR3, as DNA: TGTGCCAGCAGCTTTGCTGGAGGCAATCAGCCCCAGCATTTT. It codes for CASSFAGGNQPQHF. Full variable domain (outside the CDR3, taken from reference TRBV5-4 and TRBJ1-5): ETGVTQSPTHLIKTRGQQVTLRCSSQSGHNTVSWYQQALGQGPQFIFQYYREEENGRGNFPPRFSGLQFPNYSSELNVNALELDDSALYLCASSFAGGNQPQHFGDGTRLSIL.

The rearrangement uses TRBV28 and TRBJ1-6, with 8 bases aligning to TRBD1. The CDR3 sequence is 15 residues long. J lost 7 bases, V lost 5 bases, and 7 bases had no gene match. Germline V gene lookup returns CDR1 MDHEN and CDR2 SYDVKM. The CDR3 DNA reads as TGTGCCAGCAGTCCCCAAACAGGGGGGAATTCACCCCTCCACTTT. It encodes CASSPQTGGNSPLHF.

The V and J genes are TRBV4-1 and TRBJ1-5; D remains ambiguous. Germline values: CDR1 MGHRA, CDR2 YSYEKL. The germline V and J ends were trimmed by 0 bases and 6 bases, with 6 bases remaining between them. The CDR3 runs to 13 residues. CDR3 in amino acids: CASSQDQVQPQHF. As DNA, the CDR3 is TGCGCCAGCAGCCAAGATCAAGTTCAGCCCCAGCATTTT.

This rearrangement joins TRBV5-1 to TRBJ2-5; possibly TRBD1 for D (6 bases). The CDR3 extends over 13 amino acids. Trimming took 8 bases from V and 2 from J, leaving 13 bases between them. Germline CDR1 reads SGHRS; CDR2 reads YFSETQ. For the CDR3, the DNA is TGCGCCAGTTTCCGGGACACGCAAGAGACCCAGTACTTC. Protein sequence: CASFRDTQETQYF.

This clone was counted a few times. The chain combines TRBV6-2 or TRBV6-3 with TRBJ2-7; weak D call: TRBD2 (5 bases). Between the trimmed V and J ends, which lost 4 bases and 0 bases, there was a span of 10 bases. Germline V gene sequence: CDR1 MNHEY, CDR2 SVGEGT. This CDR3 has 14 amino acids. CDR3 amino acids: CASSFGGSSYEQYF. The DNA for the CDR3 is TGTGCCAGCAGTTTCGGAGGAAGCTCCTACGAGCAGTACTTC.

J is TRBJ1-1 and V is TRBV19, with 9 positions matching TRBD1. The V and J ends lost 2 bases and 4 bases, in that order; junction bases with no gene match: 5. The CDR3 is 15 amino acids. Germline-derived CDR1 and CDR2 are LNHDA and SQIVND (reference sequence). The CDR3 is CASSISGQGGTEAFF. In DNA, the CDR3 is TGTGCCAGTAGTATATCGGGACAGGGTGGCACTGAAGCTTTCTTT. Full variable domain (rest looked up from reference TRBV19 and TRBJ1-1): DGGITQSPKYLFRKEGQNVTLSCEQNLNHDAMYWYRQDPGQGLRLIYYSQIVNDFQKGDIAEGYSVSREKKESFPLTVTSAQKNPTAFYLCASSISGQGGTEAFFGQGTRLTVV.

This CDR3 is CASSRWGRSSYNEQFF. The CDR3 nucleotides are TGTGCCAGCTCCCGATGGGGGAGAAGCTCCTACAATGAGCAGTTCTTC. This chain joins TRBV7-8 and TRBJ2-1; either TRBD1 or TRBD2 may fit D (5 bases each). Germline V gene data show CDR1 as SGHVS and CDR2 as FQNEAQ. The germline V and J ends were trimmed by 8 bases and 0 bases, with 17 bases remaining between them. The CDR3 contains 16 residues.

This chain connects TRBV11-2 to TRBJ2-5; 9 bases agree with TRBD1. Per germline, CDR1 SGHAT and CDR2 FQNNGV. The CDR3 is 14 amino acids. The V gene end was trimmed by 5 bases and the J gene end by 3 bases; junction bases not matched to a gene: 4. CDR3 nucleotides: TGTGCCAGCAGCGCCCGGGACAGGGAAGAGACCCAGTACTTC. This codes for CASSARDREETQYF.

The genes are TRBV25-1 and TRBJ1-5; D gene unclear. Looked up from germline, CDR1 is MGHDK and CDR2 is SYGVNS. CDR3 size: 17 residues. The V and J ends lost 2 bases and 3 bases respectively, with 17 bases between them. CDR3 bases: TGTGCCAGCAGTGAAATCGCCGCGACTGAGGTCAATCAGCCCCAGCATTTT. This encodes CASSEIAATEVNQPQHF.

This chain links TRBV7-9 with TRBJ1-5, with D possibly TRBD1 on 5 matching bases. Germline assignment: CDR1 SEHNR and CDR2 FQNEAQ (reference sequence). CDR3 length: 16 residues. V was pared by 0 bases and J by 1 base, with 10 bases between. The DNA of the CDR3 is TGTGCCAGCAGCTTAGCAGGGGCGGGAAGCAATCAGCCCCAGCATTTT. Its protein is CASSLAGAGSNQPQHF.

In DNA, the CDR3 is TGTGCCAGCAGTTTATTACGGGGACCGATGAACACTGAAGCTTTCTTT. Amino acid sequence: CASSLLRGPMNTEAFF. The V call is TRBV28, the J call TRBJ1-1; a weak D match, TRBD1 (5 bases). Germline-derived CDR1 and CDR2 are MDHEN and SYDVKM. The CDR3 is 16 amino acids. The germline V and J ends were trimmed by 1 base and 0 bases, with 12 bases remaining between them.

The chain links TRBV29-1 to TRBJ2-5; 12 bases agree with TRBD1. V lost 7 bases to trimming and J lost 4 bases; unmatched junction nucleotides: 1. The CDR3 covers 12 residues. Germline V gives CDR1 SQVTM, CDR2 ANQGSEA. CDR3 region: CSGDRGLETQYF. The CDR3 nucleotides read TGCAGCGGGGACAGGGGGCTAGAGACCCAGTACTTC.

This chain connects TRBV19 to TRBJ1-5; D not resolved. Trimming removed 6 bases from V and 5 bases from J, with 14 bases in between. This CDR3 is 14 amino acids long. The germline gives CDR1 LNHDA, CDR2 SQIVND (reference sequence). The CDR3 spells CASRIRSRHQPQHF. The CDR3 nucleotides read TGTGCCAGTAGAATTCGGTCCCGGCATCAGCCCCAGCATTTT. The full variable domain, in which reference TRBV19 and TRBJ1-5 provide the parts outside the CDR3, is DGGITQSPKYLFRKEGQNVTLSCEQNLNHDAMYWYRQDPGQGLRLIYYSQIVNDFQKGDIAEGYSVSREKKESFPLTVTSAQKNPTAFYLCASRIRSRHQPQHFGDGTRLSIL.

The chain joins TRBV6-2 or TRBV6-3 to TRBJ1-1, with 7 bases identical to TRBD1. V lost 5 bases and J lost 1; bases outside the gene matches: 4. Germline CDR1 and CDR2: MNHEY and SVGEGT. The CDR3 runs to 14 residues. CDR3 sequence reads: CASSRGQANTEAFF. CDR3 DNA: TGTGCCAGCAGTCGAGGACAGGCGAACACTGAAGCTTTCTTT.

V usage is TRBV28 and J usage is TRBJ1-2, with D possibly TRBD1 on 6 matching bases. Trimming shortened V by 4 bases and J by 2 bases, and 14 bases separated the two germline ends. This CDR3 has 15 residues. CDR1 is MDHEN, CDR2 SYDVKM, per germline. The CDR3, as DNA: TGTGCCAGCAGTTCTAGGGGGGTGGGAAACTATGGCTACACCTTC. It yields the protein CASSSRGVGNYGYTF.

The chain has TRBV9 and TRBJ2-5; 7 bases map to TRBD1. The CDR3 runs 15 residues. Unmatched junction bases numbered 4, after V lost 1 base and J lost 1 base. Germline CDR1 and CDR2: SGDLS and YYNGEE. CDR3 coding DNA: TGTGCCAGCAGCGTATCGGCAGGGGGCCAAGAGACCCAGTACTTC. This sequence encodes CASSVSAGGQETQYF. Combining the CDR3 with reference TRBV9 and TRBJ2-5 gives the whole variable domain DSGVTQTPKHLITATGQRVTLRCSPRSGDLSVYWYQQSLDQGLQFLIQYYNGEERAKGNILERFSAQQFPDLHSELNLSSLELGDSALYFCASSVSAGGQETQYFGPGTRLLVL.

CDR3 sequence (DNA): TGTGCCAGCAGTTACGAGGACGCTTCCTACGAGCAGTACTTC. It specifies CASSYEDASYEQYF. The chain is built from TRBV6-2 or TRBV6-3 and TRBJ2-7; D is uncertain. Germline values: CDR1 MNHEY, CDR2 SVGEGT. The CDR3 consists of 14 residues. The V end lost 2 bases, the J end lost 1 base, and 9 bases lay between the germline ends.